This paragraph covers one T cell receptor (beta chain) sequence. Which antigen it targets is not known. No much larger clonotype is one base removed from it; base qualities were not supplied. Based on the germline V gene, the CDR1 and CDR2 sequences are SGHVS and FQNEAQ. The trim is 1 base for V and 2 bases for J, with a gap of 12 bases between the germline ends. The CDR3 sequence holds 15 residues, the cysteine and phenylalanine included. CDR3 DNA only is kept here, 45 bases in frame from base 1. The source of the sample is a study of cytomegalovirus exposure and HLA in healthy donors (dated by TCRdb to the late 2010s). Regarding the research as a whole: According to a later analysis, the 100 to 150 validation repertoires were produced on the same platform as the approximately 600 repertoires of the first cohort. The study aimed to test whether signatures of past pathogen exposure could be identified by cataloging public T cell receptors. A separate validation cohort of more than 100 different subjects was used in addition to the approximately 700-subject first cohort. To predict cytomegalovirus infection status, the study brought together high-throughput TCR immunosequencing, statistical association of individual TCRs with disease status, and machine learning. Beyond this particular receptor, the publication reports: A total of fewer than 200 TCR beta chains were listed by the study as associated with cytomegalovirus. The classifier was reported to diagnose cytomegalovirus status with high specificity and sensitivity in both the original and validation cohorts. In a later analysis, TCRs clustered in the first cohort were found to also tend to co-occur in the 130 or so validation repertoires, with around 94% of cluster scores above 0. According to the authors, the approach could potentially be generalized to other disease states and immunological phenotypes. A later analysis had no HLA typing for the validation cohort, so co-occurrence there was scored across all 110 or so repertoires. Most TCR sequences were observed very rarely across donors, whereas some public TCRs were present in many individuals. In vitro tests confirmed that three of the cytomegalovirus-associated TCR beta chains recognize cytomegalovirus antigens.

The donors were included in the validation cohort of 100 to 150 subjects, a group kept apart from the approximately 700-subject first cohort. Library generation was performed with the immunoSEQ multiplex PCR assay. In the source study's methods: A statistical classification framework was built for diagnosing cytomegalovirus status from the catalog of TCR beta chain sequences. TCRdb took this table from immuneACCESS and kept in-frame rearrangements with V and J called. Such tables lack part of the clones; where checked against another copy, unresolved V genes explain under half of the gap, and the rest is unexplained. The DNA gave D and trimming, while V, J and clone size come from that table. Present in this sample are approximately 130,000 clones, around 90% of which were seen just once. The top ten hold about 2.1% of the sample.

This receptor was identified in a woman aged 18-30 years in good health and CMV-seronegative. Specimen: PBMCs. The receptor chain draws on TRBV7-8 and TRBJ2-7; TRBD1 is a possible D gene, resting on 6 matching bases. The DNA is TGTGCCAGCAGCTTAGTCGCACAGGGTCCCTACGAGCAGTACTTC. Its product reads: CASSLVAQGPYEQYF.